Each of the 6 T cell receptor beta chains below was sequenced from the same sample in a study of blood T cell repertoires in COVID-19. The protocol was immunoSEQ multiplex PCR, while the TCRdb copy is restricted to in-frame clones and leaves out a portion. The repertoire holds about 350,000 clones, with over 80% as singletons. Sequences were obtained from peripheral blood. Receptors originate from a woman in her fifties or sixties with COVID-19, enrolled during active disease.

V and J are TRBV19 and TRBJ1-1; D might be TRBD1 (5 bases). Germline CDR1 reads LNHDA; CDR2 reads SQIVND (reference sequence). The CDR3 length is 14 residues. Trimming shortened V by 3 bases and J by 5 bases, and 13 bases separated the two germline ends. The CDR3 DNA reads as TGTGCCAGTAGTATTAGGGTCGGGGGGACTGAAGCTTTCTTT. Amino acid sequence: CASSIRVGGTEAFF. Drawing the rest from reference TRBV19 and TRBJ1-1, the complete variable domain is DGGITQSPKYLFRKEGQNVTLSCEQNLNHDAMYWYRQDPGQGLRLIYYSQIVNDFQKGDIAEGYSVSREKKESFPLTVTSAQKNPTAFYLCASSIRVGGTEAFFGQGTRLTVV.

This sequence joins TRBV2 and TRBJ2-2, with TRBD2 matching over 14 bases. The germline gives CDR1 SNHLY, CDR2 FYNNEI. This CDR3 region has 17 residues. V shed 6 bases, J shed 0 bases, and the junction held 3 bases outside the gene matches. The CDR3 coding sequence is TGTGCCAGCAGGGGGACTAGCGGGAGTACGAACACCGGGGAGCTGTTTTTT. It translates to CASRGTSGSTNTGELFF.

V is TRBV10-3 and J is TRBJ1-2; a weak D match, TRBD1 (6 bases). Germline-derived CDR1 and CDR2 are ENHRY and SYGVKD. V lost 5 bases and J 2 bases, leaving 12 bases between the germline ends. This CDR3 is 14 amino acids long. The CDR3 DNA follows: TGTGCCATCAGTCCAGGGGAGCAGAACTATGGCTACACCTTC. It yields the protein CAISPGEQNYGYTF.

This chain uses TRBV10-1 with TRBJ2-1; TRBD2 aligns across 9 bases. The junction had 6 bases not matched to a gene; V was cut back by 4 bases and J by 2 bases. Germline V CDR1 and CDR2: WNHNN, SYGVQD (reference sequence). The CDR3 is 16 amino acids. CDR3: CASSGLTSGTYNEQFF. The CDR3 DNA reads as TGCGCCAGCAGTGGGCTGACTAGCGGAACCTACAATGAGCAGTTCTTC.

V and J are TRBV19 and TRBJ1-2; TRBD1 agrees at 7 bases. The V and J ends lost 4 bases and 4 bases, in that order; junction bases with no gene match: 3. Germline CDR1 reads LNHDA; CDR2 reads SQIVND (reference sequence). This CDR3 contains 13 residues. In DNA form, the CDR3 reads TGTGCCAGTAGTAAACAGGGGACCTATGGCTACACCTTC. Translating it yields CASSKQGTYGYTF.

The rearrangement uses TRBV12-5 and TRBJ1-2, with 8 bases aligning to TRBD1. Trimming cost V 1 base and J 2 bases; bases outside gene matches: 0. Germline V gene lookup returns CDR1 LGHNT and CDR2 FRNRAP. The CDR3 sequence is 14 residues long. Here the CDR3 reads CASGLGTGNYGYTF. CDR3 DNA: TGTGCTAGTGGTTTGGGGACAGGGAACTATGGCTACACCTTC. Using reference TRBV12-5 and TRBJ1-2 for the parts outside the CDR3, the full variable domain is DARVTQTPRHKVTEMGQEVTMRCQPILGHNTVFWYRQTMMQGLELLAYFRNRAPLDDSGMPKDRFSAEMPDATLATLKIQPSEPRDSAVYFCASGLGTGNYGYTFGSGTRLTVV.